This T cell receptor (beta chain) was sequenced for a study of blood T cell repertoires in COVID-19. Across the whole study: PBMCs, B-cell-depleted T cells, or T cells were the source of the cDNA or gDNA that made up the material.

A few counts support this clone. The study recruited people aged about 18 to 90 years across approximately 25 US areas. Grouping used clinical history reported by participants in a survey and questionnaire. V lost 4 bases and J lost 4; bases outside the gene matches: 12. The germline V gene has CDR1 SGHNT and CDR2 YYREEE (reference sequence). The CDR3 contains 16 residues. The table came from immunoSEQ multiplex PCR; TCRdb's copy has only in-frame clones and leaves some out. The sample yields hundreds of thousands of clones, 85% to 90% seen once. The chain combines TRBV5-4 with TRBJ1-2; the match to TRBD1 covers 8 bases. This receptor was taken from a man aged 40-49 years who had recovered from COVID-19. The sequenced material came from PBMCs or T cells enriched from blood (not recorded which). This CDR3 reads CASSPGTGDGFYGYTF. In nucleotides, the CDR3 is TGTGCCAGCAGCCCCGGGACAGGCGATGGCTTCTATGGCTACACCTTC.